A selection of T cell receptor beta chains follows, all from one sample in a study of PD-L1 blockade in urothelial cancer. Using immunoSEQ multiplex PCR, the repertoire was profiled, and TCRdb retains in-frame clones only, with some absent. The sample includes 95,000 to 130,000 clones, roughly 90% of them seen just once. The material was PBMCs, obtained around atezolizumab (anti-PD-L1) treatment. The source is a man between 60 and 70 years old with urothelial cancer. Both conserved end residues are part of each CDR3. Rows may omit the clone size; those that give it use once, few, many or a size class.

>TRBJ1-6|.|TRBV5-5
CASSSEGYSPLHF
>TRBJ2-7|.|TRBV18
CASSPTELAGRISYEQYF
>TRBJ1-2|.|TRBV29-1
CSVEGTGTGIGYTF
>TRBJ1-5|.|TRBV30
CAWSLGGRNQPQHF
>TRBJ2-7|.|TRBV5-1
CASRTSGTYEQYF
>TRBJ2-5|.|TRBV18
CASSPGAMETQYF
>TRBJ1-6|.|TRBV4-2
CASSQEGRRATYSPLHF
>TRBJ2-3|.|TRBV5-1
CASSSDSWRVPDTQYF
>TRBJ2-7|.|TRBV19
CASSIANEQYF
>TRBJ2-1|.|TRBV11-3
CASSPTSGGYNEQFF
>TRBJ1-2|once|TRBV5-8
CASSGNRDGYTF
>TRBJ2-2|.|TRBV6-5
CASRLPGSNTGELFF
>TRBJ2-7|.|TRBV30
CAWRSSGRSIEQYF
>TRBJ2-1|.|TRBV2
CASSATDNEQFF
>TRBJ2-7|.|TRBV29-1
CSVHLAGRPYEQYF
>TRBJ2-5|few|TRBV7-2
CASSFGQGVQETQYF
>TRBJ1-1|.|TRBV28
CASSAQGLGAFF
>TRBJ2-2|once|TRBV19
CASRTGGFTGELFF
>TRBJ2-1|.|TRBV28
CASSTRGVDNEQFF
>TRBJ2-2|.|TRBV5-4
CASSFGGGELFF
>TRBJ1-1|.|TRBV7-3
CASSLTGPNTEAFF
>TRBJ1-2|.|TRBV18
CASSPYVLTGKGGYTF
>TRBJ2-2|.|TRBV6-5
CASSYGPENTGELFF
>TRBJ2-7|.|TRBV6-5
CASSYSPSGTSYEQYF
>TRBJ2-3|once|TRBV7-2
CASSPGLYTDTQYF
>TRBJ1-2|.|TRBV7-3
CASSLATGEVGYTF
>TRBJ2-2|.|TRBV5-4
CASSFSTGRGTGELFF
>TRBJ1-1|.|TRBV7-9
CASSSIRTALNTEAFF
>TRBJ2-1|.|TRBV19
CASSTPGYHNEQFF
>TRBJ1-1|.|TRBV14
CASSLGGGGNTEAFF
>TRBJ1-2|.|TRBV28
CASSPPAGGANYGYTF
>TRBJ2-2|.|TRBV23-1
CASSQSRTGVCTGELFF
>TRBJ1-5|.|TRBV6-1
CASSVWFGGYSNQPQHF
>TRBJ2-7|.|TRBV2
CASLLAGSAYEQYF
>TRBJ2-1|.|TRBV2
CASRVSQGSPYNEQFF
>TRBJ2-7|.|TRBV7-9
CASSLTREPAYEQYF
>TRBJ2-3|.|TRBV11-2
CASSPGQKTSTDTQYF
>TRBJ1-2|.|TRBV5-6
CASSSLIGTGDGYTF
>TRBJ2-1|once|TRBV10-2
CASSEPNGEYNEQFF
>TRBJ1-4|.|TRBV7-2
CASSLVAGINEKLFF
>TRBJ2-4|.|TRBV28
CASLAGGRNIQYF
>TRBJ2-2|.|TRBV7-2
CASSWGLAGGPGTGELFF
>TRBJ2-3|.|TRBV20-1
CSARDRDTQYF
>TRBJ1-4|.|TRBV28
CASSLITQGKLFF
>TRBJ2-5|.|TRBV5-5
CASSSSRLVAETQYF
>TRBJ2-1|once|TRBV6-6
CASSPSGGGGGDEQFF
>TRBJ2-5|.|TRBV11-3
CASSPRDRKETQYF